The 10 T cell receptor beta chains given below trace back to one sample, sequenced in a study of shared clonotypes between healthy human individuals. Clones were read by immunoSEQ multiplex PCR, and TCRdb kept only the in-frame ones, dropping some. The sample has about 800,000 clones, about 96% seen once; the top ten hold under 0.25%. Terminally differentiated effector memory CD45RA+ cells were excluded from the naive CD8 cells, which were CD45RO-negative and positively selected for CCR7. Sequenced material: naive CD8+ T cells sorted from blood. Receptors were obtained from a man aged 25 to 40 in good health.

The CDR3 here is CSVEYVGAFF. The CDR3 DNA follows: TGCAGCGTTGAATATGTGGGAGCTTTCTTT. V gene TRBV29-1 combines with J gene TRBJ1-1, with D unresolved. V was clipped by 2 bases and J by 10 bases, with 8 bases between them. The CDR3 consists of 10 residues. Per the germline V gene, CDR1 is SQVTM and CDR2 is ANQGSEA.

The gene calls are TRBV29-1 and TRBJ2-1; the match to TRBD2 covers 8 bases. Germline V gene sequence: CDR1 SQVTM, CDR2 ANQGSEA. The CDR3 runs to 15 residues. CDR3 nucleotide sequence: TGCTTGACGGGGAGACCGGGACTAGGAGACAATGAGCAGTTCTTC. Translation: CLTGRPGLGDNEQFF.

This clone was seen only once. This chain joins TRBV6-5 and TRBJ2-2; D remains ambiguous. The CDR3 spans 14 residues. The V and J ends lost 1 base and 5 bases respectively, with 8 bases between them. Germline CDR1 reads MNHEY; CDR2 reads SVGAGI. CDR3 loop: CASSYFDATGELFF. The CDR3 DNA follows: TGTGCCAGCAGTTACTTCGACGCAACCGGGGAGCTGTTTTTT.

This chain links TRBV4-1 with TRBJ2-5; no firm D call. Deletions cut 1 base from V and 0 bases from J, with 9 bases between. The germline V gene encodes CDR1 MGHRA and CDR2 YSYEKL. CDR3 length: 15 residues. CDR3 nucleotide sequence: TGCGCCAGCAGCCAAGGGGTTCGAGACCAAGAGACCCAGTACTTC. Residues: CASSQGVRDQETQYF.

The sample holds a few counts of this clone. The gene calls are TRBV7-2 and TRBJ2-1, with D maybe TRBD2 (5 bases). V dropped 2 bases and J dropped 4 bases, with 12 bases sitting between them. This CDR3 is built from 15 residues. Germline lookup yields CDR1 SGHTA and CDR2 FQGNSA. The DNA of the CDR3 is TGTGCCAGCAGCTTAACCGCGGGTATTTACAATGAGCAGTTCTTC. This codes for CASSLTAGIYNEQFF.

The V call is TRBV6-6, the J call TRBJ2-5; D call uncertain. Per the germline V gene, CDR1 is MNHNY and CDR2 is SVGAGI (reference sequence). The CDR3 runs to 16 residues. Trimming stripped 7 bases from V and 5 bases from J, with 23 bases between. In DNA, the CDR3 is TGTGCCAGCACTCCCGACGACTGGGGTAGCTGGGAGACCCAGTACTTC. Its translation is CASTPDDWGSWETQYF.

The chain employs TRBV10-2 and TRBJ2-2; D may match TRBD1 or TRBD2 (5 bases each). The CDR3 is 13 residues long. V dropped 9 bases and J dropped 3 bases, with 11 bases sitting between them. CDR1 and CDR2 from the germline V gene are WSHSY and SAAADI. CDR3 loop: CASIGAYTGELFF. As DNA, the CDR3 is TGCGCCAGTATCGGGGCTTACACCGGGGAGCTGTTTTTT.

The J gene is TRBJ2-1, the V gene TRBV7-6; the D gene is possibly TRBD1 (5 bases). Between the trimmed V and J ends, which lost 4 bases and 4 bases, there was a span of 26 bases. Germline CDR1 SGHVS, CDR2 FNYEAQ. The CDR3 totals 19 residues. For the CDR3, the DNA is TGTGCCAGCAGCTCTCCTACAGGCCCCAACCTTAATAGATACAATGAGCAGTTCTTC. This encodes CASSSPTGPNLNRYNEQFF.

The genes are TRBV7-2 and TRBJ2-3; D gene uncertain. With 4 bases removed from V and 2 bases from J, the gap between germline ends came to 16 bases. Germline CDR1 is SGHTA and CDR2 is FQGNSA. The CDR3 spans 16 residues. Here the CDR3 DNA reads TGTGCCAGCAGCTCTCTAGGGCCAATCTCCACAGATACGCAGTATTTT. Protein: CASSSLGPISTDTQYF.

Details on this clone: Other DNA sequences in this specimen translate into the identical CDR3. The chain couples TRBV27 to TRBJ2-7; TRBD2 aligns across 8 bases. Germline assignment: CDR1 MNHEY and CDR2 SMNVEV (reference sequence). V lost 2 bases to trimming and J lost 3 bases; unmatched junction nucleotides: 0. CDR3 length equals 13 residues. For the CDR3, the DNA is TGTGCCAGCAGTTTAAGCGGGAGCTACGAGCAGTACTTC. Translation gives CASSLSGSYEQYF.